This TCR beta chain was documented in a study of STAT5B mutations in CD4+ large granular lymphocyte leukemia. The ends were cut back, 4 bases at V and 2 bases at J, with 12 bases in the middle. CDR3 length equals 14 residues. Germline V gene data show CDR1 as SGHNT and CDR2 as YYREEE (reference sequence). Study-level findings and limits: Top patient clones used TRBV06 genes more often: 8/27 versus 2/35 in controls. Without putative leukemic clones, patient CD4-sorted repertoires remained more clonal than healthy CD4+ repertoires. Main leukemic clonotypes were patient-specific, but 20% to 25% appeared at low frequency elsewhere.

The repertoire was sequenced with immunoSEQ multiplex PCR; TCRdb's copy has only in-frame clones and lacks some. This sample carries about 38,000 clones, about 80% of them seen once, and the ten largest clones take less than 0.7%. This clone was found a few times. No antigen is known for it. The source of this sequence is a human donor in good health. Sequenced input: CD4+ T cells from blood buffy coats. The chain recombines TRBV5-4 with TRBJ1-1, with a weak D call TRBD1 (5 bases). DNA of the CDR3: TGTGCCAGCAGCATAGGGGCGGTAAACACTGAAGCTTTCTTT. Translated: CASSIGAVNTEAFF.